This T cell receptor beta chain was sequenced for a study of blood T cells in healthy people across ages. This clonotype appeared a few times. The CDR3 sequence is 14 residues long. V dropped 2 bases and J dropped 5 bases, with 13 bases sitting between them. Germline V CDR1 and CDR2: SGHDN, FVKESK. With a J-beta primer mix and a sample-barcoded 5' primer, a second PCR ran roughly 6 to 11 cycles. From the 5' RACE reads, TCRdb called clonotypes with MiXCR, one entry per CDR3 protein. Counted here are about 1,500,000 distinct CDR3 sequences, 28% occurring once; the ten biggest clones make up 6.5% to 8.5%.

The TCR originated in a woman between 25 and 40 years old in good health. The chain recombines TRBV14 with TRBJ2-7; D tentatively fits TRBD1 or TRBD2 (5 bases each). Material for sequencing was blood. This chain's CDR3 is CASSQSWLGDEQYF. CDR3 sequence (DNA): TGTGCCAGCAGCCAAAGTTGGCTGGGGGACGAGCAGTACTTC.